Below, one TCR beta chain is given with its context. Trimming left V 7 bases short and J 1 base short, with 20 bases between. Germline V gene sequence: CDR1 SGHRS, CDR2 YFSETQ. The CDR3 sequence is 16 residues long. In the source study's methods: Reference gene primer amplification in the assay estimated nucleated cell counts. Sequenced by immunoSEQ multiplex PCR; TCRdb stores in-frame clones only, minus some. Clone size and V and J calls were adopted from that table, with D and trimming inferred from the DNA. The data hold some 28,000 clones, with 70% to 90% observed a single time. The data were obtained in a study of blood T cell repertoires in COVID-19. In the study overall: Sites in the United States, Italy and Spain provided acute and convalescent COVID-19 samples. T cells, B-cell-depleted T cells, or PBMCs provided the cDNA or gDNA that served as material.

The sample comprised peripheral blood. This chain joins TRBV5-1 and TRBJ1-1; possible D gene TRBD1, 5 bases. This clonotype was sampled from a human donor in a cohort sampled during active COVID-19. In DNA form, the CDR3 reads TGCGCCAGCCGACCGAATGCAGGGATGGGGAACACTGAAGCTTTCTTT. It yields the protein CASRPNAGMGNTEAFF.